The text below deals with one TCR beta chain. J was trimmed by 6 bases and V by 7 bases; bases with no gene match: 16. CDR1 and CDR2 from the germline V gene are MDHEN and SYDVKM. CDR3 length equals 16 residues. Assay used: immunoSEQ multiplex PCR; TCRdb lists only in-frame clones, some missing. Of some 77,000 clones listed, roughly 87% are singletons. This record belongs to a study of PD-L1 blockade in urothelial cancer. Study summary: Patients took up atezolizumab in about 2014 at 1,200 mg intravenously every 3 weeks. Males with bladder-origin urothelial cancer constituted about 85% of the 29 patients. Median T cell yield from blood was around 140,000.

The J gene is TRBJ2-7, the V gene TRBV28, with 9 bases identical to TRBD2. This material consisted of PBMCs, taken around atezolizumab (anti-PD-L1) treatment. This TCR derives from a woman between 65 and 79 years old with urothelial cancer. CDR3 amino acids: CASTKLAGEKEFEQYF. The DNA for the CDR3 is TGTGCCAGCACCAAATTAGCGGGAGAAAAGGAATTCGAGCAGTACTTC.